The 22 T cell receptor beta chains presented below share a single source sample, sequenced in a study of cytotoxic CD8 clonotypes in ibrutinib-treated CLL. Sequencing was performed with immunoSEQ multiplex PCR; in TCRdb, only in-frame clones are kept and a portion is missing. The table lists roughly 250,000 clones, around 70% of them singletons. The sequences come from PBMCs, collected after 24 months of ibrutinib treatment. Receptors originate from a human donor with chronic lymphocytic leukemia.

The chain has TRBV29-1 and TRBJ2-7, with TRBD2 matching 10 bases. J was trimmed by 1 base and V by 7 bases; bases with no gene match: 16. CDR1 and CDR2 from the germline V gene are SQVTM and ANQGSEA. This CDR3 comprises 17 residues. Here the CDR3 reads CSAGGGDRTSGSYEQYF. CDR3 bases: TGCAGCGCCGGGGGAGGAGACAGGACTAGCGGTTCCTACGAGCAGTACTTC.

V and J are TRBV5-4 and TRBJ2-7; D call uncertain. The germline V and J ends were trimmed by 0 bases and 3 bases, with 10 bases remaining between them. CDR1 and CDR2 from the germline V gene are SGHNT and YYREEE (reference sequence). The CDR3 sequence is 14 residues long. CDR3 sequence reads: CASSLAADYYEQYF. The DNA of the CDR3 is TGTGCCAGCAGCTTGGCGGCTGATTACTACGAGCAGTACTTC.

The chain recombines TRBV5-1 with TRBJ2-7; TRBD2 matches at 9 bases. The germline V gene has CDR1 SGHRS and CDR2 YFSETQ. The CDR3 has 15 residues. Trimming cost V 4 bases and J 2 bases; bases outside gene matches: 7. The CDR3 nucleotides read TGCGCCAGCAGCCCGTGGACTAGCGTCACCTACGAGCAGTACTTC. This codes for CASSPWTSVTYEQYF.

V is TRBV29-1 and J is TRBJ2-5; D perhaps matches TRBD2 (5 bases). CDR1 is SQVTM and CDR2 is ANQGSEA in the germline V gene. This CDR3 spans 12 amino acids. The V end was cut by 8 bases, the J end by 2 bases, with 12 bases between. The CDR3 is CSFPRGQETQYF. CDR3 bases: TGCAGCTTCCCCCGCGGGCAAGAGACCCAGTACTTC.

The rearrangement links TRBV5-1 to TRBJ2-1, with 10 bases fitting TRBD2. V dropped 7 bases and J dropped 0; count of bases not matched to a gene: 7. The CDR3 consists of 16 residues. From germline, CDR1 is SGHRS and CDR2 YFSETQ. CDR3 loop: CASALAGMSSYNEQFF. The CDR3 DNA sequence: TGCGCCAGCGCACTAGCGGGGATGAGCTCCTACAATGAGCAGTTCTTC.

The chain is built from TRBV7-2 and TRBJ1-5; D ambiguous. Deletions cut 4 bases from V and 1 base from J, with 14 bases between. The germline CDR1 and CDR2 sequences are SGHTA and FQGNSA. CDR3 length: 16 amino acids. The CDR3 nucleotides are TGTGCCAGCAGCTCCCACGGAGGACCAAGCAATCAGCCCCAGCATTTT. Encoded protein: CASSSHGGPSNQPQHF.

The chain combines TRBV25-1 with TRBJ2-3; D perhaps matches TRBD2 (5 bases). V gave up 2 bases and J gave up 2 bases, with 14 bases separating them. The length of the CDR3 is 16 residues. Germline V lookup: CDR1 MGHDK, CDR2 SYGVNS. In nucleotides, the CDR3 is TGTGCCAGCAGTGAAGGGGTGGGAGACACCACAGATACGCAGTATTTT. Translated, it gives CASSEGVGDTTDTQYF.

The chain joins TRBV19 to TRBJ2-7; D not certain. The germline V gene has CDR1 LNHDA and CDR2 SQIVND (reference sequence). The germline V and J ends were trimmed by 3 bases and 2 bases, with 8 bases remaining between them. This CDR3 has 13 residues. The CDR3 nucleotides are TGTGCCAGTAGTATCGACGGAACCTACGAGCAGTACTTC. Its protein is CASSIDGTYEQYF.

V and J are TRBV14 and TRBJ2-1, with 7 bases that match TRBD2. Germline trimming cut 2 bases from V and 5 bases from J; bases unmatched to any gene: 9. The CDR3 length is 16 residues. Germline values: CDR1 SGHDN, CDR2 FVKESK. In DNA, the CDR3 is TGTGCCAGCAGCCAATTAAGACTAGCAGGAAACAATGAGCAGTTCTTC. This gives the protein CASSQLRLAGNNEQFF.

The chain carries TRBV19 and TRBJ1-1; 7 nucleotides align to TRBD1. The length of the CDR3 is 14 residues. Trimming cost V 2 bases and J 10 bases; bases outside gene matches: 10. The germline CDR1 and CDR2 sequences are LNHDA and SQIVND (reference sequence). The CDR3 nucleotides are TGTGCCAGTAGTATAAGTGGGACAGACGGGGGAGCTTTCTTT. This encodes CASSISGTDGGAFF.

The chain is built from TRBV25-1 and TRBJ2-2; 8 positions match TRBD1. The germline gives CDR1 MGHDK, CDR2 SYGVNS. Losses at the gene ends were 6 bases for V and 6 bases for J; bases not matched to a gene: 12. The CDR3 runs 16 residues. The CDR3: CASSPRQGPSAGELFF. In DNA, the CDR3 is TGTGCCAGCAGCCCTCGACAGGGGCCCTCCGCCGGGGAGCTGTTTTTT.

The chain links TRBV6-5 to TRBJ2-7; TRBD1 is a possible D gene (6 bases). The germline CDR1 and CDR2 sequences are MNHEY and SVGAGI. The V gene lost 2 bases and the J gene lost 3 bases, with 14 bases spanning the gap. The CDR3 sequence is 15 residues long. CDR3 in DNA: TGTGCCAGCAGTTACGCCCCGAGACAGGTCTACGAGCAGTACTTC. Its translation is CASSYAPRQVYEQYF.

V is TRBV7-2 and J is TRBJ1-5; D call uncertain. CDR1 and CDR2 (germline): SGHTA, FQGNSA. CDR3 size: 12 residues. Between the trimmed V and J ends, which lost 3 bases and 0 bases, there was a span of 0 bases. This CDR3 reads CASSFSNQPQHF. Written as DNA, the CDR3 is TGTGCCAGCAGCTTTAGCAATCAGCCCCAGCATTTT.

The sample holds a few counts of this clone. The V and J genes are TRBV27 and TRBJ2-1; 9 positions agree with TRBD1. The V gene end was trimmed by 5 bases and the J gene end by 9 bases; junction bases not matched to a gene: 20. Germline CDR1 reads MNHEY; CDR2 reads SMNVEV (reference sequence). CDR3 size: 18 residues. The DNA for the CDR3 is TGTGCCAGCAGTAAACTCCCGGGACAGGGATCCCAGGCAGTTGAGCAGTTCTTC. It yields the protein CASSKLPGQGSQAVEQFF.

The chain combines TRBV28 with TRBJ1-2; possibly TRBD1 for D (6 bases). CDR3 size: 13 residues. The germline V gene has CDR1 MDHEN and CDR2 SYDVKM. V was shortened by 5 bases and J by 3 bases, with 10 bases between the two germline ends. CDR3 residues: CASSDRSDYGYTF. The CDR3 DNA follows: TGTGCCAGCAGTGACAGGTCTGACTATGGCTACACCTTC.

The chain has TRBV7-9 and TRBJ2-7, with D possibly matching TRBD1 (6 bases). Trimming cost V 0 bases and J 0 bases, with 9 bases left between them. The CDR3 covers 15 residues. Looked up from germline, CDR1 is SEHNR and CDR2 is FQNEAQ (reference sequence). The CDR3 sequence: CASSLAGANSYEQYF. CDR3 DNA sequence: TGTGCCAGCAGCTTAGCGGGGGCAAACTCCTACGAGCAGTACTTC.

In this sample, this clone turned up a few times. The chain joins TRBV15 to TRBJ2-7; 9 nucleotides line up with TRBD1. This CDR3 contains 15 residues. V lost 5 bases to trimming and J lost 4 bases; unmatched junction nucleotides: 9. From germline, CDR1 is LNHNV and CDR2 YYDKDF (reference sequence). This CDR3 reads CATSLWLGQGYEQYF. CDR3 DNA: TGTGCCACCAGCCTGTGGTTGGGACAGGGTTACGAGCAGTACTTC. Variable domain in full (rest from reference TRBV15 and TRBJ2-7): DAMVIQNPRYQVTQFGKPVTLSCSQTLNHNVMYWYQQKSSQAPKLLFHYYDKDFNNEADTPDNFQSRRPNTSFCFLDIRSPGLGDTAMYLCATSLWLGQGYEQYFGPGTRLTVT.

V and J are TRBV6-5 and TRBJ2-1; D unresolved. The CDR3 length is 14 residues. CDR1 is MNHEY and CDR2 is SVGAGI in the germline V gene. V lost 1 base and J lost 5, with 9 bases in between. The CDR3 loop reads CASSYLAGDNEQFF. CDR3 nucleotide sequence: TGTGCCAGCAGTTACTTAGCAGGAGACAATGAGCAGTTCTTC.

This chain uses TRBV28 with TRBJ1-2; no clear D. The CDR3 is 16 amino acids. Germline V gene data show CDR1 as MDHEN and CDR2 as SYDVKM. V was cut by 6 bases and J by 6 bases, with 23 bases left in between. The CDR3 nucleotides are TGTGCCAGCAGGCCGGAGGGTCGCCAGAGACTTCATGGCTACACCTTC. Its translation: CASRPEGRQRLHGYTF.

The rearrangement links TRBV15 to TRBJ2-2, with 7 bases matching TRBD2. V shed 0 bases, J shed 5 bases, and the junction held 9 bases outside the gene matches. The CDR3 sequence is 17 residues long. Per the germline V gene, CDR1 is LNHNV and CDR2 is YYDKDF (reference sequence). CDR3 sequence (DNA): TGTGCCACCAGCAGAGATGGTTGGTCTAGCGGAACCGGGGAGCTGTTTTTT. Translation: CATSRDGWSSGTGELFF. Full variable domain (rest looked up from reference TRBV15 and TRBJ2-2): DAMVIQNPRYQVTQFGKPVTLSCSQTLNHNVMYWYQQKSSQAPKLLFHYYDKDFNNEADTPDNFQSRRPNTSFCFLDIRSPGLGDTAMYLCATSRDGWSSGTGELFFGEGSRLTVL.

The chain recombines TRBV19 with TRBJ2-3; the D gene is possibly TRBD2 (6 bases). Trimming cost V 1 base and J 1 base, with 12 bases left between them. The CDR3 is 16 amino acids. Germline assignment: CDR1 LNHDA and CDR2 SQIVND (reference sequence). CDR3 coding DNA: TGTGCCAGTAGTATAGGGGCTCTAGCGCGCACAGATACGCAGTATTTT. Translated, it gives CASSIGALARTDTQYF.

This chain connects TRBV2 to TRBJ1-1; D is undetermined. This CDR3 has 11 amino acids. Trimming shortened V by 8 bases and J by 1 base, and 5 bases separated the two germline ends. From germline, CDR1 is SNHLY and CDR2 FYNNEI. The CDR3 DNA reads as TGTGCCAGCCGACGGAACACTGAAGCTTTCTTT. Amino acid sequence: CASRRNTEAFF.